The 19 T cell receptor beta chains listed next were all sequenced from one sample in a study of shared clonotypes between healthy human individuals. Naive-designated CD8 cells lacked CD45RO, were positively enriched for CCR7, and omitted terminally differentiated effector memory CD45RA+ cells. Using immunoSEQ multiplex PCR, the repertoire was profiled, and TCRdb retains in-frame clones only, with some absent. Among about 2.1 million clones, approximately 94% were seen once, and the ten largest hold more than 1.5%. Source material: naive CD8+ T cells from PBMCs. Every receptor here comes from a man between 18 and 35 years old in good health. Some clones in this sample may be carry-over from other donors' samples.

V and J are TRBV5-1 and TRBJ1-1; D possibly corresponds to TRBD1 (6 bases). V shed 3 bases and J shed 4 bases, with 10 bases lying between them. Germline CDR1 and CDR2: SGHRS and YFSETQ. The CDR3 consists of 13 residues. In DNA form, the CDR3 reads TGCGCCAGCAGCTCCAAGGGGGGCACTGAAGCTTTCTTT. Protein product: CASSSKGGTEAFF.

This clone has just a few counts. V is TRBV5-8 and J is TRBJ1-2, with D unclear. Germline V CDR1 and CDR2: SGHTS, YDEGEE. Between the trimmed V and J ends, which lost 4 bases and 3 bases, there was a span of 19 bases. The CDR3 consists of 16 residues. The CDR3 loop reads CASSPYGGAEHYGYTF. The CDR3 nucleotides read TGTGCCAGCAGCCCCTACGGAGGTGCTGAGCACTATGGCTACACCTTC.

The J gene is TRBJ2-3, the V gene TRBV9; TRBD1 matches 7 bases. The length of the CDR3 is 16 residues. The trim removed 0 bases at V and 0 bases at J, leaving 4 bases unmatched. The V gene's germline CDR1 is SGDLS and CDR2 YYNGEE. CDR3 loop: CASSVGVTGSTDTQYF. The CDR3, as DNA: TGTGCCAGCAGCGTAGGAGTGACAGGGAGCACAGATACGCAGTATTTT.

The count of this clone is one. CDR3 sequence: CASSKRLAGAEEQFF. The CDR3 region has the DNA TGTGCCAGCAGTAAACGCCTAGCGGGAGCCGAAGAGCAGTTCTTC. The chain uses TRBV6-5 and TRBJ2-1; TRBD2 matches at 10 bases. This CDR3 contains 15 residues. V was clipped by 5 bases and J by 10 bases; unmatched bases: 11. The germline V gene has CDR1 MNHEY and CDR2 SVGAGI.

The J gene is TRBJ2-7, the V gene TRBV7-2, with D unresolved. CDR1 is SGHTA, CDR2 FQGNSA, per germline. V shed 6 bases and J shed 1 base, with 7 bases lying between them. The CDR3 length is 12 residues. CDR3 nucleotides: TGTGCCAGCAGTCACGGTTCCTACGAGCAGTACTTC. Its protein product is CASSHGSYEQYF.

V usage is TRBV15 and J usage is TRBJ2-1; D is unclear. V shed 3 bases and J shed 8 bases, with 11 bases lying between them. Germline V gene sequence: CDR1 LNHNV, CDR2 YYDKDF (reference sequence). This CDR3 has 13 residues. DNA of the CDR3: TGTGCCACCAGCAGTGCGTTGTTGTATGAGCAGTTCTTC. Protein sequence: CATSSALLYEQFF. Filled out from reference TRBV15 and TRBJ2-1, the complete variable domain reads DAMVIQNPRYQVTQFGKPVTLSCSQTLNHNVMYWYQQKSSQAPKLLFHYYDKDFNNEADTPDNFQSRRPNTSFCFLDIRSPGLGDTAMYLCATSSALLYEQFFGPGTRLTVL.

Concerning this clone itself: Other DNA sequences in this sample translate to the same CDR3. The V and J genes are TRBV7-8 and TRBJ2-7; perhaps TRBD2 as D (5 bases). CDR1 and CDR2 (germline): SGHVS, FQNEAQ. There are 14 residues in the CDR3. V lost 0 bases to trimming and J lost 0 bases, with 6 bases between them. CDR3 residues: CASSLAGSSYEQYF. The CDR3 DNA sequence: TGTGCCAGCAGCTTAGCTGGGAGCTCCTACGAGCAGTACTTC.

V is TRBV7-9 and J is TRBJ1-1; D gene uncertain. Trimming pared 2 bases from V and 4 bases from J, leaving 8 bases between. Per germline, CDR1 SEHNR and CDR2 FQNEAQ (reference sequence). This CDR3 region has 13 residues. CDR3 bases: TGTGCCAGCAGCTTAAACTCGGGCACTGAAGCTTTCTTT. Translated, it gives CASSLNSGTEAFF.

This sequence joins TRBV7-9 and TRBJ2-7; 7 nucleotides agree with TRBD2. CDR3 length equals 13 residues. With V trimmed by 5 bases and J by 6 bases, 7 bases remained unmatched. Germline values: CDR1 SEHNR, CDR2 FQNEAQ (reference sequence). DNA of the CDR3: TGTGCCAGCAGCGAGACTAGCCCTCCCGAGCAGTACTTC. Residues: CASSETSPPEQYF. Full variable domain (missing parts from reference TRBV7-9 and TRBJ2-7): DTGVSQNPRHKITKRGQNVTFRCDPISEHNRLYWYRQTLGQGPEFLTYFQNEAQLEKSRLLSDRFSAERPKGSFSTLEIQRTEQGDSAMYLCASSETSPPEQYFGPGTRLTVT.

Concerning this clone itself: A read error may account for a junction end that differs from germline. This rearrangement joins TRBV7-9 to TRBJ2-2; 10 nucleotides match TRBD2. There are 15 residues in the CDR3. CDR1 SEHNR and CDR2 FQNEAQ come from the germline V gene (reference sequence). CDR3 nucleotide sequence: TGTGCCAGCAGGTTAGCGGGAGGCGTCACCGGGGAGCTGTTTTTT. As protein: CASRLAGGVTGELFF.

V and J are TRBV6-1 and TRBJ2-1; the D gene is possibly TRBD2 (5 bases). Germline CDR1 reads MNHNS; CDR2 reads SASEGT. This CDR3 spans 14 amino acids. Deletions cut 3 bases from V and 10 bases from J, with 16 bases between. This chain's CDR3 is CASSDKGPGGEQFF. CDR3 bases: TGTGCCAGCAGTGATAAGGGCCCGGGCGGGGAGCAGTTCTTC.

Concerning this clone itself: Additional DNA sequences in this sample encode the identical CDR3. This rearrangement joins TRBV7-9 to TRBJ2-7, with 11 bases fitting TRBD2. CDR3 length equals 14 residues. V lost 2 bases, J lost 6 bases, and 3 bases stayed unmatched. From germline, CDR1 is SEHNR and CDR2 FQNEAQ (reference sequence). The CDR3 coding sequence is TGTGCCAGCAGCTTAACTAGCGGGAGTGGCGAGCAGTACTTC. Translating it yields CASSLTSGSGEQYF.

Only a few counts were recorded for this clone. The chain links TRBV2 to TRBJ1-1; D is ambiguous. Germline V gene sequence: CDR1 SNHLY, CDR2 FYNNEI. The CDR3 runs to 13 residues. V was clipped by 3 bases and J by 1 base, with 6 bases between them. Here the CDR3 reads CASSDTENTEAFF. The CDR3 nucleotides are TGTGCCAGCAGTGACACGGAGAACACTGAAGCTTTCTTT.

The chain joins TRBV7-6 to TRBJ2-5, with 9 bases identical to TRBD2. With 5 bases clipped from V and 7 bases from J, the junction kept 14 bases outside the gene matches. The CDR3 totals 16 residues. Germline V gives CDR1 SGHVS, CDR2 FNYEAQ. This CDR3 reads CASSPRGSGRYVTQYF. The CDR3, as DNA: TGTGCCAGCAGCCCCCGGGGTAGCGGGAGATATGTGACCCAGTACTTC.

The rearrangement joins TRBV11-3 to TRBJ2-1; D is undetermined. V was trimmed by 5 bases and J by 5 bases, leaving 13 bases between them. Germline values: CDR1 SGHNT, CDR2 YENEEA. The CDR3 contains 14 residues. In DNA form, the CDR3 reads TGTGCCAGCAGCACACGTAAGAACCACAATGAGCAGTTCTTC. The encoded protein is CASSTRKNHNEQFF.

The CDR3 spells CASSPFGATNEKLFF. CDR3 DNA: TGTGCCAGCAGCCCTTTCGGGGCAACTAATGAAAAACTGTTTTTT. The rearrangement joins TRBV25-1 to TRBJ1-4; D ambiguous. This CDR3 is 15 amino acids long. Looked up from germline, CDR1 is MGHDK and CDR2 is SYGVNS. The V and J ends lost 6 bases and 0 bases respectively, with 11 bases between them.

The count of this clone is one. This sequence joins TRBV7-9 and TRBJ2-3; a possible D gene is TRBD1 (7 bases). This CDR3 spans 17 amino acids. Trimming took off 11 bases at V and 2 bases at J, with 26 bases between the two ends. The germline V gene has CDR1 SEHNR and CDR2 FQNEAQ (reference sequence). Written as DNA, the CDR3 is TGTGCCGCAGAACTGAGAAGGGGGGACAGACTCACAGATACGCAGTATTTT. Translating gives CAAELRRGDRLTDTQYF.

Notes on this clone: Distinct nucleotide sequences in the sample also encode this CDR3. The chain combines TRBV27 with TRBJ2-7; the D is unclear. CDR1 and CDR2 from the germline V gene are MNHEY and SMNVEV (reference sequence). The V end lost 2 bases, the J end lost 0 bases, and 8 bases lay between the germline ends. This CDR3 region has 14 residues. CDR3 protein: CASSLSASSYEQYF. Written as DNA, the CDR3 is TGTGCCAGCAGTTTAAGCGCGTCCTCCTACGAGCAGTACTTC.

On this clone itself: The sample carries other DNA sequences with the same CDR3. The V and J genes are TRBV13 and TRBJ2-7; 7 nucleotides match TRBD1. V was pared by 5 bases and J by 2 bases, with 3 bases of the junction left unmatched. This CDR3 is built from 13 residues. Germline V gives CDR1 PRHDT, CDR2 FYEKMQ (reference sequence). The CDR3 DNA reads as TGTGCCAGCAGCCTTGACAGGGCCTACGAGCAGTACTTC. Translated, it gives CASSLDRAYEQYF. Drawing the rest from reference TRBV13 and TRBJ2-7, the complete variable domain is AAGVIQSPRHLIKEKRETATLKCYPIPRHDTVYWYQQGPGQDPQFLISFYEKMQSDKGSIPDRFSAQQFSDYHSELNMSSLELGDSALYFCASSLDRAYEQYFGPGTRLTVT.